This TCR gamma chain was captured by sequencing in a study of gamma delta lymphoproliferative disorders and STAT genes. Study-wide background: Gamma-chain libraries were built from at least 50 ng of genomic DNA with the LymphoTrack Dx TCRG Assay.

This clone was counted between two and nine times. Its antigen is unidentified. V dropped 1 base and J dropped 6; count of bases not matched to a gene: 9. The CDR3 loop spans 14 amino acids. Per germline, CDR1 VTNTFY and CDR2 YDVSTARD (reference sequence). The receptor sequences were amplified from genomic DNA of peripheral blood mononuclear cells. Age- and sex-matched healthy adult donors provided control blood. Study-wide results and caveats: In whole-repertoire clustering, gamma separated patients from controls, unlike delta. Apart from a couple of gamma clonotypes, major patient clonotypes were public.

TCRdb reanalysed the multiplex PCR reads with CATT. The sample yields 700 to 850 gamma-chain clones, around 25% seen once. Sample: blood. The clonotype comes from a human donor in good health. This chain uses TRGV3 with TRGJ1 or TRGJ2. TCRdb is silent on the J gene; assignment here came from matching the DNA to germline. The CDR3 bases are TGTGCCACCTGGGACAGCCCCATAGGTTATAAGAAACTCTTT. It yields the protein CATWDSPIGYKKLF.